This is a list of T cell receptor beta chains from one sample in a study of OX40 agonist ivuxolimab in advanced cancers. This table comes from immunoSEQ multiplex PCR, and its TCRdb copy is limited to in-frame clones, with some not included. The data show about 100,000 clones, less than 95% seen once. Sequencing used CD4+ or CD8+ T cells sorted from blood, obtained in a trial of the OX40 agonist ivuxolimab. The receptors derive from an adult with an advanced solid tumor such as melanoma, head and neck, liver or kidney cancer. The conserved cysteine and the conserved F or W are not part of the CDR3 here. The order of the fields is J gene, V gene, CDR3 protein.

j_gene: TRBJ2-2
v_gene: TRBV2
CDR3aa: ASTRGLLTGELF

j_gene: TRBJ1-5
v_gene: TRBV19
CDR3aa: ASSISGIGRSNQPQH

j_gene: TRBJ1-1
v_gene: TRBV30
CDR3aa: AWSRPFNTEAF

j_gene: TRBJ1-1
v_gene: TRBV12-5
CDR3aa: ASGPVGGRTEAF

j_gene: TRBJ1-5
v_gene: TRBV2
CDR3aa: ASSDGRIDQPQH

j_gene: TRBJ2-1
v_gene: TRBV18
CDR3aa: ASSLQGSYNEQF

j_gene: TRBJ2-1
v_gene: TRBV11-1
CDR3aa: ASSLRPRNEQF

j_gene: TRBJ1-3
v_gene: TRBV5-1
CDR3aa: ASSEQGVATGNTIY

j_gene: TRBJ2-6
v_gene: TRBV18
CDR3aa: ASSPPPGANVLT

j_gene: TRBJ1-2
v_gene: TRBV23-1
CDR3aa: ASSLEHTAGQLFYGYT

j_gene: TRBJ2-7
v_gene: TRBV19
CDR3aa: ASSKHGTSGSSYEQY

j_gene: TRBJ1-2
v_gene: TRBV4-3
CDR3aa: ASSQVKGYGYT

j_gene: TRBJ2-7
v_gene: TRBV28
CDR3aa: ASRPAGGDEQY

j_gene: TRBJ2-5
v_gene: TRBV5-6
CDR3aa: ASSLKGGYETQY